The 12 T cell receptor beta chains given below trace back to one sample, sequenced in a study of T cells after yellow fever vaccination. TCRdb used MiXCR to reprocess the 5' RACE reads, holding one entry per CDR3 protein. The data hold about 500,000 distinct CDR3 sequences, with 17% observed a single time. This specimen consisted of PBMCs, obtained less than 6 days after the first yellow fever vaccination. The receptors derive from a man aged 18 to 30 who received the YFV17D yellow fever vaccine.

V gene TRBV20-1 combines with J gene TRBJ2-1; 8 bases are shared with TRBD2. With V trimmed by 0 bases and J by 5 bases, 6 bases remained unmatched. This CDR3 is built from 15 residues. The germline CDR1 and CDR2 sequences are DFQATT and SNEGSKA (reference sequence). CDR3 region: CSARDPQRGNNEQFF. The CDR3 coding sequence is TGCAGTGCTAGAGATCCCCAGCGGGGGAACAATGAGCAGTTCTTC.

This clonotype has a handful of counts. This chain connects TRBV11-1 to TRBJ2-5, with TRBD1 matching 10 bases. Trimming cost V 3 bases and J 0 bases; bases outside gene matches: 10. This CDR3 is built from 18 residues. Germline assignment: CDR1 SGHAT and CDR2 FQDESV (reference sequence). This chain's CDR3 is CASSFPDRGKWDQETQYF. CDR3 in DNA: TGTGCCAGCAGCTTCCCGGACAGGGGGAAATGGGACCAAGAGACCCAGTACTTC.

V is TRBV5-1 and J is TRBJ2-3; D is ambiguous. Trimming cost V 7 bases and J 2 bases, with 14 bases left between them. The CDR3 is 14 residues long. Germline V lookup: CDR1 SGHRS, CDR2 YFSETQ. The CDR3 sequence is CASGLGQYTDTQYF. Here the CDR3 DNA reads TGCGCCAGCGGTCTAGGGCAGTACACAGATACGCAGTATTTT.

V usage is TRBV7-9 and J usage is TRBJ2-6; D gene uncertain. CDR1 and CDR2 from the germline V gene are SEHNR and FQNEAQ (reference sequence). This CDR3 region has 14 residues. Trimming took 4 bases from V and 0 from J, leaving 4 bases between them. The CDR3 region is CASSWPSGANVLTF. The CDR3 DNA reads TGTGCCAGCAGCTGGCCCTCTGGGGCCAACGTCCTGACTTTC.

V usage is TRBV7-9 and J usage is TRBJ2-4; no reliable D call. CDR1 SEHNR and CDR2 FQNEAQ come from the germline V gene (reference sequence). The germline V and J ends were trimmed by 5 bases and 3 bases, with 8 bases remaining between them. This CDR3 spans 13 amino acids. CDR3 coding DNA: TGTGCCAGCAGCCGACGTGACAAAAACATTCAGTACTTC. Amino acid sequence: CASSRRDKNIQYF.

The sample holds one count of this clonotype. The J gene is TRBJ2-5, the V gene TRBV6-5; D uncertain. Trimming took 7 bases from V and 5 from J, leaving 14 bases between them. The CDR3 loop spans 13 amino acids. Germline values: CDR1 MNHEY, CDR2 SVGAGI. CDR3 nucleotides: TGTGCCAGCAAGTTACGTGGAGTGGAGACCCAGTACTTC. Amino acids: CASKLRGVETQYF.

The J gene is TRBJ1-1, the V gene TRBV4-3; D perhaps matches TRBD1 (5 bases). Germline V lookup: CDR1 LGHNA, CDR2 YSLEER. Between the trimmed V and J ends, which lost 2 bases and 1 base, there was a span of 11 bases. The CDR3 contains 15 residues. The CDR3 DNA reads as TGCGCCAGCAGCCAATCGGCGGGGCCGAACACTGAAGCTTTCTTT. This sequence encodes CASSQSAGPNTEAFF.

The chain is built from TRBV28 and TRBJ1-1; 9 nucleotides line up with TRBD1. Losses at the gene ends were 8 bases for V and 3 bases for J; bases not matched to a gene: 4. This CDR3 is 13 amino acids long. The V gene's germline CDR1 is MDHEN and CDR2 SYDVKM. In DNA, the CDR3 is TGTGCCAGCGGACAGGGGTACGACACTGAAGCTTTCTTT. It is translated as CASGQGYDTEAFF.

The sample holds a few counts of this clonotype. The rearrangement uses TRBV12-3 or TRBV12-4 and TRBJ2-5; possible D gene TRBD1, 6 bases. The CDR3 is 13 amino acids. V gave up 6 bases and J gave up 5 bases, with 13 bases separating them. CDR3 in DNA: TGTGCCAGCAGGTGGCAGGGGTGGGAGACCCAGTACTTC. Its translation is CASRWQGWETQYF.

This clonotype was recorded a few times. The V call is TRBV19, the J call TRBJ2-1; D may be TRBD1 or TRBD2 (5 bases each). Trimming cost V 4 bases and J 7 bases, with 14 bases left between them. Germline V gives CDR1 LNHDA, CDR2 SQIVND (reference sequence). The CDR3 is made up of 14 amino acids. CDR3 sequence: CASSKRDLRNEQFF. CDR3 DNA sequence: TGTGCCAGTAGTAAACGGGACCTCCGGAATGAGCAGTTCTTC.

This clonotype was observed a few times. The chain recombines TRBV3-1 with TRBJ1-1; tentative D call: TRBD1 (5 bases). The V and J ends lost 4 bases and 2 bases respectively, with 11 bases between them. CDR1 LGHDT and CDR2 YNNKEL come from the germline V gene (reference sequence). This CDR3 is 14 amino acids long. CDR3 sequence (DNA): TGTGCCAGCAGCCGATGGACAAGAAACACTGAAGCTTTCTTT. The encoded protein is CASSRWTRNTEAFF.

The rearrangement joins TRBV20-1 to TRBJ2-3, with 8 bases matching TRBD2. J lost 2 bases, V lost 6 bases, and 4 bases had no gene match. The germline CDR1 and CDR2 sequences are DFQATT and SNEGSKA (reference sequence). The CDR3 is 13 residues long. In DNA form, the CDR3 reads TGCAGTGCGTCTAGCGGGCACACAGATACGCAGTATTTT. It translates to CSASSGHTDTQYF.